One and the same sample provided the 23 T cell receptor beta chains below, sequenced in a study of persistence of HIV-infected CD4 T cells. Sequencing used immunoSEQ version 4 in survey mode. The repertoire was sequenced with immunoSEQ multiplex PCR; TCRdb's copy has only in-frame clones and lacks some. The repertoire includes about 45,000 clones, more than 80% of them detected once, and 3% to 3.5% sits in the top ten. Cells were stimulated nonspecifically with anti-CD3/anti-CD28 magnetic beads. Sorting of responding CD4+ T cells relied on upregulated CD40 ligand together with CD69. Their antigens are not known. The sample consisted of CD4+ T cells sorted from PBMCs after roughly 18-hour stimulation, taken from a patient who received antiretroviral therapy. The receptors shown here come from an adult woman with HIV who was CMV-seropositive.

CDR3 sequence: CASSSTGEGYTF. CDR3 bases: TGTGCCAGCAGCTCAACAGGGGAGGGCTACACCTTC. The chain recombines TRBV11-3 with TRBJ1-2; 7 positions match TRBD1. CDR3 length: 12 residues. V trimming: 4 bases; J trimming: 8 bases; junction bases outside the gene matches: 4. The germline gives CDR1 SGHNT, CDR2 YENEEA.

This clone was picked up one time. This chain connects TRBV3-1 (or the pseudogene TRBV3-2) to TRBJ2-2; D is unresolved. Germline lookup yields CDR1 LGHDT and CDR2 YNNKEL (reference sequence). Trimming took off 1 base at V and 6 bases at J, with 6 bases between the two ends. This CDR3 is built from 13 residues. The DNA of the CDR3 is TGTGCCAGCAGCCAAGCCAGTGCCGGGGAGCTGTTTTTT. It specifies CASSQASAGELFF.

The V and J genes are TRBV5-1 and TRBJ2-7; D gene ambiguous. Germline V gene data show CDR1 as SGHRS and CDR2 as YFSETQ. Trimming pared 7 bases from V and 8 bases from J, leaving 16 bases between. This CDR3 is built from 12 residues. CDR3 sequence (DNA): TGCGCCAGCCAAGGTAGCACGTCCCAGCAGTACTTC. Encoded protein: CASQGSTSQQYF.

The chain recombines TRBV7-2 with TRBJ2-5; D could derive from TRBD1 or TRBD2 (5 bases each). The CDR3 has 13 amino acids. The V and J ends lost 3 bases and 5 bases respectively, with 10 bases between them. CDR1 and CDR2 (germline): SGHTA, FQGNSA. CDR3 region: CASSLGVRETQYF. In nucleotides, the CDR3 is TGTGCCAGCAGCTTGGGGGTCCGGGAGACCCAGTACTTC.

The chain links TRBV30 to TRBJ1-3; no reliable D call. Trimming took 3 bases from V and 4 from J, leaving 13 bases between them. The CDR3 has 14 residues. Germline V gene sequence: CDR1 GTSNPN, CDR2 SVGIG (reference sequence). CDR3 nucleotides: TGTGCCTGGAGAATTCCCTTGCCGGGAAACACCATATATTTT. Its translation is CAWRIPLPGNTIYF.

The V gene is TRBV7-2, the J gene TRBJ1-5, with D possibly matching TRBD1 (5 bases). CDR3 length: 14 amino acids. Trimming took off 2 bases at V and 2 bases at J, with 7 bases between the two ends. The germline CDR1 and CDR2 sequences are SGHTA and FQGNSA. Here the CDR3 DNA reads TGTGCCAGCAGCTTAAAAGGGGGCAATCAGCCCCAGCATTTT. Its protein product is CASSLKGGNQPQHF.

This clone is a singleton in its sample. The chain has TRBV4-3 and TRBJ1-2; 7 nucleotides line up with TRBD1. CDR3 length: 15 residues. Germline CDR1 reads LGHNA; CDR2 reads YSLEER. V was pared by 1 base and J by 2 bases, with 4 bases of the junction left unmatched. CDR3 nucleotide sequence: TGCGCCAGCAGCCAAGTGAAGGGGGCGAACTATGGCTACACCTTC. It specifies CASSQVKGANYGYTF.

A few counts support this clone. The same CDR3 arises from other DNA sequences in this sample as well. The chain carries TRBV7-2 and TRBJ1-5; D not certain. V lost 0 bases and J 0 bases, leaving 6 bases between the germline ends. CDR3 length: 15 residues. Germline loops: CDR1 SGHTA, CDR2 FQGNSA. The CDR3 here is CASSLAGNSNQPQHF. In DNA, the CDR3 is TGTGCCAGCAGCTTAGCAGGCAATAGCAATCAGCCCCAGCATTTT.

This clone was seen a few times. J is TRBJ2-7 and V is TRBV28; 8 bases match TRBD2. The CDR3 is 12 residues long. Germline trimming cut 2 bases from V and 7 bases from J; bases unmatched to any gene: 1. From germline, CDR1 is MDHEN and CDR2 SYDVKM. CDR3: CASSLPGGEQYF. CDR3 DNA sequence: TGTGCCAGCAGTTTACCGGGGGGGGAGCAGTACTTC.

V usage is TRBV24-1 and J usage is TRBJ2-2, with D possibly being TRBD1 (6 bases). The germline gives CDR1 KGHDR, CDR2 SFDVKD. V lost 3 bases to trimming and J lost 3 bases, with 10 bases between them. There are 15 residues in the CDR3. The CDR3 spells CATSDQGRYTGELFF. The DNA for the CDR3 is TGTGCCACCAGTGATCAGGGGCGATACACCGGGGAGCTGTTTTTT.

In its sample, this clone was seen a few times. The rearrangement joins TRBV4-2 to TRBJ1-5, with D unresolved. The germline V and J ends were trimmed by 1 base and 0 bases, with 10 bases remaining between them. Germline lookup yields CDR1 LGHNA and CDR2 YNFKEQ. This CDR3 region has 16 residues. In DNA, the CDR3 is TGTGCCAGCAGCCAAGGGCCAGAATATAGCAATCAGCCCCAGCATTTT. Translating gives CASSQGPEYSNQPQHF.

This chain uses TRBV6-5 with TRBJ1-5; no reliable D call. The CDR3 totals 15 residues. Germline V gene sequence: CDR1 MNHEY, CDR2 SVGAGI. The CDR3 nucleotides read TGTGTCTCCGTCCCAAATACTCATAGCAATCAGCCCCAGCATTTT. Amino acids: CVSVPNTHSNQPQHF.

The V gene is TRBV5-4, the J gene TRBJ2-7; 12 bases fit TRBD1. The V segment lost 7 bases and the J segment 6 bases; nucleotides outside the gene matches: 5. CDR1 is SGHNT and CDR2 is YYREEE in the germline V gene (reference sequence). The CDR3 spans 13 residues. CDR3 region: CASSGTGGGEQYF. CDR3 in DNA: TGTGCCAGCTCGGGGACAGGGGGCGGCGAGCAGTACTTC.

The chain carries TRBV10-1 and TRBJ1-2; no reliable D call. Germline loops: CDR1 WNHNN, CDR2 SYGVQD (reference sequence). The CDR3 length is 13 residues. V lost 6 bases, J lost 0 bases, and 8 bases lay in between. CDR3 sequence (DNA): TGCGCCAGCAGCCGGGGTTCTAACTATGGCTACACCTTC. Protein: CASSRGSNYGYTF.

This sequence joins TRBV7-9 and TRBJ1-1, with 7 bases fitting TRBD1. The length of the CDR3 is 14 residues. J lost 4 bases, V lost 5 bases, and 7 bases had no gene match. CDR1 and CDR2 (germline): SEHNR, FQNEAQ (reference sequence). The CDR3 DNA is TGTGCCAGCAGCCCAAGGGGGCTCAGCACTGAAGCTTTCTTT. It is translated as CASSPRGLSTEAFF. The variable domain in full, completed from reference TRBV7-9 and TRBJ1-1, reads DTGVSQNPRHKITKRGQNVTFRCDPISEHNRLYWYRQTLGQGPEFLTYFQNEAQLEKSRLLSDRFSAERPKGSFSTLEIQRTEQGDSAMYLCASSPRGLSTEAFFGQGTRLTVV.

The count of this clone is one. This chain links TRBV9 with TRBJ1-1; D remains ambiguous. Germline V lookup: CDR1 SGDLS, CDR2 YYNGEE. Trimming took 4 bases from V and 2 from J, leaving 12 bases between them. The CDR3 is 14 amino acids. The CDR3 here is CASSPQSSNTEAFF. The CDR3 nucleotides are TGTGCCAGCAGCCCTCAATCGTCTAACACTGAAGCTTTCTTT.

The genes are TRBV18 and TRBJ1-4; a weak D match, TRBD1 (5 bases). The CDR3 is 14 amino acids. Trimming removed 2 bases from V and 5 bases from J, with 9 bases in between. Germline V lookup: CDR1 KGHSH, CDR2 LQKENI. The CDR3 protein is CASSPGRENEKLFF. Here the CDR3 DNA reads TGTGCCAGCTCACCAGGCAGGGAGAATGAAAAACTGTTTTTT.

This chain connects TRBV29-1 to TRBJ2-7; D is possibly TRBD1 or TRBD2 (5 bases each). V lost 6 bases to trimming and J lost 9 bases, with 21 bases between them. This CDR3 contains 13 residues. Germline V gene data show CDR1 as SQVTM and CDR2 as ANQGSEA. CDR3: CSVRDRTKRVQYF. The CDR3 bases are TGCAGCGTCCGGGACCGTACGAAGAGGGTGCAGTACTTC.

The chain has TRBV7-3 and TRBJ2-2, with D perhaps TRBD2 (6 bases). Germline CDR1 and CDR2: SGHTA and FQGTGA. Trimming removed 6 bases from V and 0 bases from J, with 8 bases in between. This CDR3 is 14 amino acids long. The DNA of the CDR3 is TGTGCCAGCAGGGAGGGGTCGAACACCGGGGAGCTGTTTTTT. As protein: CASREGSNTGELFF.

This chain links TRBV15 with TRBJ2-2; no definite D call. The V end was cut by 3 bases, the J end by 6 bases, with 11 bases between. The CDR3 extends over 14 amino acids. Per germline, CDR1 LNHNV and CDR2 YYDKDF (reference sequence). The CDR3 region has the DNA TGTGCCACCAGCAGGTCTCTCTCCTCCGGGGAGCTGTTTTTT. This translates into CATSRSLSSGELFF.

V usage is TRBV6-6 and J usage is TRBJ1-1; tentatively, D is TRBD1 (5 bases). The CDR3 loop spans 16 amino acids. Germline V gene sequence: CDR1 MNHNY, CDR2 SVGAGI (reference sequence). Trimming stripped 0 bases from V and 1 base from J, with 12 bases between. The CDR3 sequence: CASSYSHRGQNTEAFF. CDR3 DNA sequence: TGTGCCAGCAGTTACTCCCACCGGGGCCAGAACACTGAAGCTTTCTTT.

The J gene is TRBJ1-3, the V gene TRBV15; no clear D gene. This CDR3 region has 14 residues. Germline V gene data show CDR1 as LNHNV and CDR2 as YYDKDF (reference sequence). Trimming took 1 base from V and 2 from J, leaving 6 bases between them. CDR3 coding DNA: TGTGCCACCAGCAGAGTGTCAGCTGGAAACACCATATATTTT. Translated, it gives CATSRVSAGNTIYF.

This chain links TRBV10-1 with TRBJ2-1; D unresolved. Germline assignment: CDR1 WNHNN and CDR2 SYGVQD (reference sequence). This CDR3 has 18 amino acids. V was clipped by 3 bases and J by 0 bases, with 18 bases between them. The CDR3 protein is CASSDSLERTHSYNEQFF. CDR3 DNA sequence: TGCGCCAGCAGTGATTCTTTAGAACGAACCCACTCCTACAATGAGCAGTTCTTC.